This TCR beta chain was documented in a study of control samples from healthy donors and cancer patients. Germline CDR1 SGHVS, CDR2 FNYEAQ. The V end lost 4 bases, the J end lost 0 bases, and 16 bases lay between the germline ends. This CDR3 comprises 17 residues. Clones were sequenced by immunoSEQ multiplex PCR, and TCRdb holds only the in-frame ones, with some missing. The data hold 120,000 to 150,000 clones, with under 95% observed a single time. The chain has TRBV7-6 and TRBJ1-3; the D is unclear. The sequenced sample was blood. The sequence was obtained from a man between 18 and 29 years old in good health. As DNA, the CDR3 is TGTGCCAGCAGCTCGCTGGGTCCCGGAGGCTCTGGAAACACCATATATTTT. Its translation: CASSSLGPGGSGNTIYF.